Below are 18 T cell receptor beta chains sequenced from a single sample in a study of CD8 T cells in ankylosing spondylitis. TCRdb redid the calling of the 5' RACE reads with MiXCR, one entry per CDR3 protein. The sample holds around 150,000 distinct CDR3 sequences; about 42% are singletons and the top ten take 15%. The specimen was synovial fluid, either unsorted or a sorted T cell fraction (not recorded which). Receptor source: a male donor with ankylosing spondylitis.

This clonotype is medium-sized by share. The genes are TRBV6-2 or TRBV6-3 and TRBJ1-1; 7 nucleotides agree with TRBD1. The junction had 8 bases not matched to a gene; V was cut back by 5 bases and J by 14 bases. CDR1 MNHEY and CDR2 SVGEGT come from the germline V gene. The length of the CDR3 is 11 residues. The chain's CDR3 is CASSPGTAVFF. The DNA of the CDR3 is TGTGCCAGCAGTCCCGGGACAGCGGTGTTCTTT.

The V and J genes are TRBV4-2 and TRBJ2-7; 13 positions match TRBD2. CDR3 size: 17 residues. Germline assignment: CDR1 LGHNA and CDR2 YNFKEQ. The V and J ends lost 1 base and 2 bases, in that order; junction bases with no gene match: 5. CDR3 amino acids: CASSQVPGTSGTYEQYF. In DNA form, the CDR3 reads TGTGCCAGCAGCCAAGTACCTGGGACTAGCGGGACCTACGAGCAGTACTTC.

This CDR3 reads CSAQWDIRTDTQYF. CDR3 DNA sequence: TGCAGTGCCCAGTGGGACATCCGGACAGATACGCAGTATTTT. This rearrangement joins TRBV20-1 to TRBJ2-3; tentatively, D is TRBD1 (6 bases). The V gene's germline CDR1 is DFQATT and CDR2 SNEGSKA (reference sequence). The length of the CDR3 is 14 residues. The germline V and J ends were trimmed by 6 bases and 3 bases, with 16 bases remaining between them.

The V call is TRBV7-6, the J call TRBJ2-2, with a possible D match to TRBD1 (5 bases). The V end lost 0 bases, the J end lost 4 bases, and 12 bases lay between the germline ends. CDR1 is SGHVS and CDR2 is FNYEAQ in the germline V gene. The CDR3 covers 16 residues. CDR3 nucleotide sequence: TGTGCCAGCAGCTTAGCGCCAGGGATGGGCACCGGGGAGCTGTTTTTT. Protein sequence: CASSLAPGMGTGELFF.

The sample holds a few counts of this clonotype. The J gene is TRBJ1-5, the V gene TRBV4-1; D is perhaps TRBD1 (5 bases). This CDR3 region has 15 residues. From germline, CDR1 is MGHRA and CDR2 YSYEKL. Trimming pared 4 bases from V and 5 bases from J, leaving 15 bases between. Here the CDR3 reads CASSRGTDHYQPQHF. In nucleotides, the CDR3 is TGCGCCAGCAGCCGAGGGACGGACCATTATCAGCCCCAGCATTTT.

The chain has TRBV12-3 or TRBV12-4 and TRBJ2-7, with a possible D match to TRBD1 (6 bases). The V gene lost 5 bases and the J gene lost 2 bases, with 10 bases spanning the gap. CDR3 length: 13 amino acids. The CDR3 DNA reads TGTGCCAGCAGTAGGTGGGACACCTACGAGCAGTACTTC. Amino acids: CASSRWDTYEQYF.

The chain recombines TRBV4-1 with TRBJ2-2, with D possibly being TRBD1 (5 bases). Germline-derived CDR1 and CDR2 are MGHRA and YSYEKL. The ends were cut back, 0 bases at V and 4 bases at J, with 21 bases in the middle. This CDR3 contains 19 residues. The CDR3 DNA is TGCGCCAGCAGCCAAGAAATCATGGGCAGGGTGTTTAGCACCGGGGAGCTGTTTTTT. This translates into CASSQEIMGRVFSTGELFF.

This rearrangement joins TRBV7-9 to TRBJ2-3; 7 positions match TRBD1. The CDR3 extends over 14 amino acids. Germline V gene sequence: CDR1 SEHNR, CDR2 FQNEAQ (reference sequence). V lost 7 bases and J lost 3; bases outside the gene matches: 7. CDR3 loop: CASTRDSVTDTQYF. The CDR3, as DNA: TGTGCCAGCACCCGGGACAGCGTAACAGATACGCAGTATTTT.

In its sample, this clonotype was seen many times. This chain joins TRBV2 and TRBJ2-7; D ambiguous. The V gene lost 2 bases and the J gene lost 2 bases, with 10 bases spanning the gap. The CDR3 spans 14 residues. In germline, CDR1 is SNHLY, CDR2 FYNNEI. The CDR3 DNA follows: TGTGCCAGCAGTGAATCCCTAGTTACCTACGAGCAGTACTTC. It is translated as CASSESLVTYEQYF.

The CDR3 protein is CASSFGEGAHGYTF. The CDR3 nucleotides read TGTGCCAGCAGCTTCGGAGAGGGGGCCCATGGCTACACCTTC. The J gene is TRBJ1-2, the V gene TRBV7-9; 7 nucleotides align to TRBD1. The trim removed 3 bases at V and 6 bases at J, leaving 7 bases unmatched. CDR3 length: 14 residues. Per germline, CDR1 SEHNR and CDR2 FQNEAQ (reference sequence). The entire variable domain, with the rest obtained from reference TRBV7-9 and TRBJ1-2, is as follows: DTGVSQNPRHKITKRGQNVTFRCDPISEHNRLYWYRQTLGQGPEFLTYFQNEAQLEKSRLLSDRFSAERPKGSFSTLEIQRTEQGDSAMYLCASSFGEGAHGYTFGSGTRLTVV.

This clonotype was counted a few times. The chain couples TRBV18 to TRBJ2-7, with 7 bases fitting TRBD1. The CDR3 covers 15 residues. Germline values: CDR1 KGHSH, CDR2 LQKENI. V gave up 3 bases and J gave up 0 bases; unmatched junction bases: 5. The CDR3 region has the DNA TGTGCCAGCTCACCCGGGACAGATAGCTCCTACGAGCAGTACTTC. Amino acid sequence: CASSPGTDSSYEQYF.

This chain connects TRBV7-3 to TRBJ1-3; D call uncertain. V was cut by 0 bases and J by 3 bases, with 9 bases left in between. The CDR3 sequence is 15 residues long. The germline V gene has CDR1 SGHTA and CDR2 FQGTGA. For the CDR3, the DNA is TGTGCCAGCAGCTTAACCGTAGGATTTGGAAACACCATATATTTT. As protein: CASSLTVGFGNTIYF.

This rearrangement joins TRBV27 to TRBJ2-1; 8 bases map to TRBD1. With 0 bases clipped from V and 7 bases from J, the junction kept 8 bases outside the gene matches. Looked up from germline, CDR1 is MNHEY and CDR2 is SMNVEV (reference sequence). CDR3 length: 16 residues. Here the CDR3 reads CASSLSSRGQVNEQFF. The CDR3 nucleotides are TGTGCCAGCAGTTTATCGTCCAGGGGGCAGGTGAATGAGCAGTTCTTC.

The CDR3 loop is CASRTPTSNYGYTF. In DNA, the CDR3 is TGCGCCAGCCGGACCCCAACCTCTAACTATGGCTACACCTTC. The chain combines TRBV10-2 with TRBJ1-2; D remains ambiguous. The CDR3 extends over 14 amino acids. V lost 8 bases to trimming and J lost 0 bases, with 13 bases between them. Germline values: CDR1 WSHSY, CDR2 SAAADI.

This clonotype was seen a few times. The CDR3 sequence is CASSPEGAGGYNEQFF. The DNA for the CDR3 is TGTGCCAGCAGTCCCGAAGGCGCGGGGGGGTACAATGAGCAGTTCTTC. V is TRBV7-6 and J is TRBJ2-1; 9 bases match TRBD2. The V and J ends lost 6 bases and 4 bases, in that order; junction bases with no gene match: 10. CDR3 length: 16 amino acids. The germline gives CDR1 SGHVS, CDR2 FNYEAQ.

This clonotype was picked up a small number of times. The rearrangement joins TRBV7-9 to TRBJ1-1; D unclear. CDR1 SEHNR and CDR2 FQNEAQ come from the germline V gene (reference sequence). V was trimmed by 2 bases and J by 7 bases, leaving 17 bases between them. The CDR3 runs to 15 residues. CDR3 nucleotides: TGTGCCAGCAGCTTATGGTCAGCCGCAGACCTTGAAGCTTTCTTT. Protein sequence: CASSLWSAADLEAFF.

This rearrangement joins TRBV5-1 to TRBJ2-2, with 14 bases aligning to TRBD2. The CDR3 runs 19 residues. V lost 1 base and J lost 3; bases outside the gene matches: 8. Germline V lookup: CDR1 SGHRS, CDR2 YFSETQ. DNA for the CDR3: TGCGCCAGCAGCTTGCGCGGACTAGCGGGGGGTTGGTACACCGGGGAGCTGTTTTTT. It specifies CASSLRGLAGGWYTGELFF. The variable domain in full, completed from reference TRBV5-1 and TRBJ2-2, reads KAGVTQTPRYLIKTRGQQVTLSCSPISGHRSVSWYQQTPGQGLQFLFEYFSETQRNKGNFPGRFSGRQFSNSRSEMNVSTLELGDSALYLCASSLRGLAGGWYTGELFFGEGSRLTVL.

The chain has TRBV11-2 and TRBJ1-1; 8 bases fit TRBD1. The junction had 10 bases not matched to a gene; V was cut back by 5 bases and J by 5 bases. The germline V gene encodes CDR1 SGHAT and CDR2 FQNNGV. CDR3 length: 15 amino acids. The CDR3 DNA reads TGTGCCAGCAGCCTCCCAGGGGGCGTGAGAACTGAAGCTTTCTTT. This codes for CASSLPGGVRTEAFF.